These 19 T cell receptor beta chains came from one sample sequenced in a study of Ad26.COV2.S vaccination and SARS-CoV-2 variants. The method was immunoSEQ multiplex PCR; TCRdb's version includes in-frame clones alone and lacks a portion of them. The data hold 300,000 to 400,000 clones, with around 83% observed a single time. Treatment specified: 15 to 20 received Ad26.COV2.S at low or high dose, single or two shots; about 5 received placebo; per-sample allocation not given. After the first vaccine or placebo injection, samples were drawn on day 63. Sequencing used peripheral blood, obtained in a trial of Ad26.COV2.S vaccine versus placebo. The receptors come from a person between 18 and 65 years old who received the Ad26.COV2.S COVID-19 vaccine or a placebo.

This clone was observed a single time. V usage is TRBV6-2 or TRBV6-3 and J usage is TRBJ2-2, with 9 bases identical to TRBD2. The CDR3 extends over 18 amino acids. J was trimmed by 5 bases and V by 6 bases; bases with no gene match: 16. CDR1 MNHEY and CDR2 SVGEGT come from the germline V gene. The CDR3 sequence: CASSLYRREGLGTGELFF. CDR3 sequence (DNA): TGTGCCAGCAGCCTATACCGGCGGGAGGGCCTAGGAACCGGGGAGCTGTTTTTT.

V usage is TRBV9 and J usage is TRBJ2-1, with 7 bases aligning to TRBD2. The CDR3 sequence is 16 residues long. CDR1 and CDR2 (germline): SGDLS, YYNGEE. V was pared by 4 bases and J by 4 bases, with 11 bases of the junction left unmatched. Here the CDR3 reads CASSLGGSVSYNEQFF. In DNA, the CDR3 is TGTGCCAGCAGCCTGGGAGGGAGTGTCTCGTACAATGAGCAGTTCTTC.

The sample holds a few counts of this clone. The V call is TRBV9, the J call TRBJ2-7; 13 bases are a match to TRBD2. The CDR3 extends over 20 amino acids. V lost 0 bases to trimming and J lost 2 bases; unmatched junction nucleotides: 14. The germline V gene has CDR1 SGDLS and CDR2 YYNGEE. The CDR3 protein is CASSVAGGLAGPTPPYEQYF. The CDR3 DNA reads as TGTGCCAGCAGCGTAGCGGGGGGACTAGCGGGACCCACGCCCCCCTACGAGCAGTACTTC.

The rearrangement links TRBV4-3 to TRBJ2-7; TRBD2 aligns across 12 bases. Trimming cost V 3 bases and J 5 bases; bases outside gene matches: 11. The CDR3 has 17 residues. Germline CDR1 and CDR2: LGHNA and YSLEER. The CDR3 DNA reads as TGCGCCAGCAGCCACCGATCAACTAGCGGGAGGAACAACGAGCAGTACTTC. Amino acid sequence: CASSHRSTSGRNNEQYF.

The gene calls are TRBV2 and TRBJ2-1; no firm D call. Deletions cut 3 bases from V and 4 bases from J, with 7 bases between. The CDR3 sequence is 13 residues long. Germline V gives CDR1 SNHLY, CDR2 FYNNEI. CDR3 sequence (DNA): TGTGCCAGCAGTGACGCCAGATACAATGAGCAGTTCTTC. Translated: CASSDARYNEQFF.

The V gene is TRBV27, the J gene TRBJ1-5, with D uncertain. CDR1 and CDR2 (germline): MNHEY, SMNVEV (reference sequence). The CDR3 is 15 amino acids. V was shortened by 6 bases and J by 0 bases, with 12 bases between the two germline ends. The CDR3, as DNA: TGTGCCAGCAGCCAAAACTGGCTTAGCAATCAGCCCCAGCATTTT. It translates to CASSQNWLSNQPQHF.

In its sample, this clone was seen a few times. The J gene is TRBJ1-1, the V gene TRBV14; D not certain. Germline V gene lookup returns CDR1 SGHDN and CDR2 FVKESK. Between the trimmed V and J ends, which lost 2 bases and 11 bases, there was a span of 12 bases. The CDR3 has 12 amino acids. The CDR3 nucleotides read TGTGCCAGCAGCCAATTCTCAGGTGAGGCTTTCTTT. This codes for CASSQFSGEAFF.

This clone has more than one count but fewer than ten. The rearrangement uses TRBV5-1 and TRBJ2-7; 8 bases are shared with TRBD1. V lost 4 bases to trimming and J lost 0 bases; unmatched junction nucleotides: 15. CDR1 SGHRS and CDR2 YFSETQ come from the germline V gene. The CDR3 spans 18 residues. The CDR3: CASSARTGYNLDSYEQYF. The CDR3 DNA follows: TGCGCCAGCAGCGCGCGGACAGGGTACAACCTTGACTCCTACGAGCAGTACTTC.

The chain is built from TRBV13 and TRBJ2-7; 7 bases fit TRBD1. The ends lost 2 bases at V and 3 bases at J; junction bases unmatched: 10. CDR3 size: 16 residues. CDR1 is PRHDT, CDR2 FYEKMQ, per germline (reference sequence). CDR3 sequence: CASSLMGDSAVYEQYF. Here the CDR3 DNA reads TGTGCCAGCAGCTTAATGGGGGACAGCGCAGTCTACGAGCAGTACTTC. Variable domain in full (rest from reference TRBV13 and TRBJ2-7): AAGVIQSPRHLIKEKRETATLKCYPIPRHDTVYWYQQGPGQDPQFLISFYEKMQSDKGSIPDRFSAQQFSDYHSELNMSSLELGDSALYFCASSLMGDSAVYEQYFGPGTRLTVT.

The chain links TRBV24-1 to TRBJ2-1; D unresolved. CDR1 and CDR2 from the germline V gene are KGHDR and SFDVKD. Trimming pared 4 bases from V and 10 bases from J, leaving 16 bases between. The CDR3 runs 14 residues. The DNA of the CDR3 is TGTGCCACCAGTGACTCCCGAGTCGTCTGGGAGCAGTTCTTC. This translates into CATSDSRVVWEQFF.

This clone appeared a few times. The chain recombines TRBV7-9 with TRBJ1-2, with D possibly matching TRBD1 (6 bases). Germline V gives CDR1 SEHNR, CDR2 FQNEAQ (reference sequence). The CDR3 is 15 residues long. V lost 5 bases to trimming and J lost 6 bases, with 19 bases between them. The CDR3 region is CASSPSSGGGDGYTF. In nucleotides, the CDR3 is TGTGCCAGCAGCCCGTCTTCCGGGGGCGGGGATGGCTACACCTTC. The full variable domain, completed using reference TRBV7-9 and TRBJ1-2, is DTGVSQNPRHKITKRGQNVTFRCDPISEHNRLYWYRQTLGQGPEFLTYFQNEAQLEKSRLLSDRFSAERPKGSFSTLEIQRTEQGDSAMYLCASSPSSGGGDGYTFGSGTRLTVV.

The chain carries TRBV3-1 (or the pseudogene TRBV3-2) and TRBJ2-7; perhaps D is TRBD1 or TRBD2 (5 bases each). CDR1 is LGHDT and CDR2 is YNNKEL in the germline V gene (reference sequence). The ends were cut back, 3 bases at V and 6 bases at J, with 21 bases in the middle. This CDR3 spans 16 amino acids. CDR3 nucleotides: TGTGCCAGCAGCCACCTGGGGCAGGGCGGGTTCTTCGAGCAGTACTTC. Protein product: CASSHLGQGGFFEQYF.

The genes are TRBV10-1 and TRBJ2-7, with D hard to call. The germline V gene has CDR1 WNHNN and CDR2 SYGVQD (reference sequence). The CDR3 is 13 residues long. V shed 2 bases and J shed 0 bases, with 5 bases lying between them. CDR3 amino acids: CASSEASSYEQYF. CDR3 sequence (DNA): TGCGCCAGCAGTGAGGCGAGCTCCTACGAGCAGTACTTC.

The V call is TRBV7-2, the J call TRBJ1-3; D is unresolved. The CDR3 length is 14 residues. V lost 5 bases and J 4 bases, leaving 12 bases between the germline ends. The germline gives CDR1 SGHTA, CDR2 FQGNSA. CDR3 nucleotide sequence: TGTGCCAGCAGCGGCGAGGGCTCGGGAAACACCATATATTTT. Amino acids: CASSGEGSGNTIYF.

This chain joins TRBV20-1 and TRBJ1-1; D gene unclear. From germline, CDR1 is DFQATT and CDR2 SNEGSKA (reference sequence). Trimming pared 6 bases from V and 10 bases from J, leaving 9 bases between. The CDR3 loop spans 9 amino acids. The CDR3 DNA sequence: TGCAGTGCCCCGGGTGGAGCTTTCTTT. This gives the protein CSAPGGAFF.

V gene TRBV14 combines with J gene TRBJ1-1; D unresolved. V shed 3 bases and J shed 1 base, with 6 bases lying between them. This CDR3 comprises 13 residues. Germline CDR1 reads SGHDN; CDR2 reads FVKESK. CDR3 bases: TGTGCCAGCAGCCATGGTCCGAACACTGAAGCTTTCTTT. Encoded protein: CASSHGPNTEAFF.

This chain connects TRBV6-5 to TRBJ1-2; 8 nucleotides align to TRBD1. CDR1 is MNHEY and CDR2 is SVGAGI in the germline V gene. This CDR3 comprises 13 residues. V gave up 6 bases and J gave up 5 bases; unmatched junction bases: 5. The CDR3 region has the DNA TGTGCCAGCAGGGACAGGGAAGTTTATGGCTACACCTTC. This encodes CASRDREVYGYTF.

The CDR3 is CASSIGERSSPLHF. As DNA, the CDR3 is TGTGCCAGTAGTATAGGGGAGAGAAGTTCACCCCTCCACTTT. This rearrangement joins TRBV19 to TRBJ1-6, with D unresolved. Germline CDR1 is LNHDA and CDR2 is SQIVND (reference sequence). The CDR3 totals 14 residues. V was pared by 1 base and J by 9 bases, with 10 bases between.

This clone was found once. The chain couples TRBV10-3 to TRBJ2-3, with D possibly being TRBD1 (5 bases). Germline V gene lookup returns CDR1 ENHRY and CDR2 SYGVKD. Trimming took 3 bases from V and 2 from J, leaving 6 bases between them. This CDR3 comprises 13 residues. The CDR3 DNA reads as TGTGCCATCAGTGACAGGGTCACAGATACGCAGTATTTT. Its protein is CAISDRVTDTQYF.